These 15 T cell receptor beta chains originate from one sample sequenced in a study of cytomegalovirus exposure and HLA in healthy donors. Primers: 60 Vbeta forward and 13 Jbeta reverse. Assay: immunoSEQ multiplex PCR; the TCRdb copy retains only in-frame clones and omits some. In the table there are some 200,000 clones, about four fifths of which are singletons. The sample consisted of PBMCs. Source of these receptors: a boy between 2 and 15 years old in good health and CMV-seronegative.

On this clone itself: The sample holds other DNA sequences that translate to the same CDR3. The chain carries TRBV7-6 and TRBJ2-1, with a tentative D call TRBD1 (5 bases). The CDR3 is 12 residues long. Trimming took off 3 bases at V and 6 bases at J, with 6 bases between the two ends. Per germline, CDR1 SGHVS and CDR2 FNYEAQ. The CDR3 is CASSFQGNEQFF. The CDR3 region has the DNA TGTGCCAGCAGCTTTCAGGGCAATGAGCAGTTCTTC.

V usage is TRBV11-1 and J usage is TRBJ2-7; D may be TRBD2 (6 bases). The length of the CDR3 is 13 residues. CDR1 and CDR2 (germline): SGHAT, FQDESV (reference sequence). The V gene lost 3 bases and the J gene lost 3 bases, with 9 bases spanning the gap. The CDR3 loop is CASSLDYLYEQYF. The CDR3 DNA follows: TGTGCCAGCAGCTTGGACTACCTCTACGAGCAGTACTTC.

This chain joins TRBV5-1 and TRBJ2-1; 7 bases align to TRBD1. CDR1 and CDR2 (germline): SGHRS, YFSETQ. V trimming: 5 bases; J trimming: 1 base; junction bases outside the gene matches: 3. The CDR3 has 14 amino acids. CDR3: CASRPGQSYNEQFF. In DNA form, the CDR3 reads TGCGCCAGCAGACCGGGACAGTCCTACAATGAGCAGTTCTTC.

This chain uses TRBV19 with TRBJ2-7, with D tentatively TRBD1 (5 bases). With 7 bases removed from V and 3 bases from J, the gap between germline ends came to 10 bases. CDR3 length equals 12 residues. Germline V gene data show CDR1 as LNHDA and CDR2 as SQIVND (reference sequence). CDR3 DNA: TGTGCCAGTAAAGACAGTTACTACGAGCAGTACTTC. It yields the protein CASKDSYYEQYF. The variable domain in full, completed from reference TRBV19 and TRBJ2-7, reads DGGITQSPKYLFRKEGQNVTLSCEQNLNHDAMYWYRQDPGQGLRLIYYSQIVNDFQKGDIAEGYSVSREKKESFPLTVTSAQKNPTAFYLCASKDSYYEQYFGPGTRLTVT.

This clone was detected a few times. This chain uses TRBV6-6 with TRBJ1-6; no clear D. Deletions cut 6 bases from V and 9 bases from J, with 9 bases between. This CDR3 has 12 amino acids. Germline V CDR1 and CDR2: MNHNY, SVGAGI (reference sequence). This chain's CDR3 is CASRPIGSPLHF. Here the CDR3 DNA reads TGTGCCAGCAGGCCGATCGGTTCACCCCTCCACTTT.

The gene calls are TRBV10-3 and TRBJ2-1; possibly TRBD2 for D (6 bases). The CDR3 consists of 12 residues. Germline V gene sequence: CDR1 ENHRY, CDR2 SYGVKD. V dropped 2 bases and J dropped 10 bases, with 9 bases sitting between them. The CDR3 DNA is TGTGCCATCAGTGAGAGGGCGGGGGAGCAGTTCTTC. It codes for CAISERAGEQFF.

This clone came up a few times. This chain's CDR3 is CASRIAEDGYTF. DNA of the CDR3: TGTGCCAGCAGAATAGCTGAAGACGGCTACACCTTC. The chain has TRBV6-6 and TRBJ1-2; D is uncertain. CDR1 and CDR2 (germline): MNHNY, SVGAGI (reference sequence). Trimming left V 6 bases short and J 8 bases short, with 13 bases between. The CDR3 loop spans 12 amino acids.

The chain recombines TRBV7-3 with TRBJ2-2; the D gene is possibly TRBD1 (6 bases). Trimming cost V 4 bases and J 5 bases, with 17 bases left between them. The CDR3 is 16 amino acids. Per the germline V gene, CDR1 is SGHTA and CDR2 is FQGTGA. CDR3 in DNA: TGTGCCAGCAGCTCAGGCCAACAGGGTGGAACCGGGGAGCTGTTTTTT. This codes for CASSSGQQGGTGELFF. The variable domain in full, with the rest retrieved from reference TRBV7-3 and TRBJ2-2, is GAGVSQTPSNKVTEKGKYVELRCDPISGHTALYWYRQSLGQGPEFLIYFQGTGAADDSGLPNDRFFAVRPEGSVSTLKIQRTERGDSAVYLCASSSGQQGGTGELFFGEGSRLTVL.

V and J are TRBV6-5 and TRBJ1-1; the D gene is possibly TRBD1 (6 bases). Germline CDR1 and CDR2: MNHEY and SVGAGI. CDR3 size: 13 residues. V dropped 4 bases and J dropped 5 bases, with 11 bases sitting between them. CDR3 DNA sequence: TGTGCCAGCAGTTTACAGGGAAGGACTGAAGCTTTCTTT. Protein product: CASSLQGRTEAFF.

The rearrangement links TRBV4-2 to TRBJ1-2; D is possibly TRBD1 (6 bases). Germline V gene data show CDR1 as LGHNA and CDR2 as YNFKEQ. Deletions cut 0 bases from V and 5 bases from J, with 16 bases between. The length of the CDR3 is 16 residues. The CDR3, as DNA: TGTGCCAGCAGCCAAGATAGCTCAGGGGTTCGGTATGGCTACACCTTC. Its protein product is CASSQDSSGVRYGYTF.

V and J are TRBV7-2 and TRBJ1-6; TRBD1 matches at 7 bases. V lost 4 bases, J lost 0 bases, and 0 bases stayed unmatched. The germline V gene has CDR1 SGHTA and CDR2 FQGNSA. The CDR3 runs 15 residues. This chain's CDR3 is CASSWDSSYNSPLHF. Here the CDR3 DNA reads TGTGCCAGCAGCTGGGACAGCTCCTATAATTCACCCCTCCACTTT.

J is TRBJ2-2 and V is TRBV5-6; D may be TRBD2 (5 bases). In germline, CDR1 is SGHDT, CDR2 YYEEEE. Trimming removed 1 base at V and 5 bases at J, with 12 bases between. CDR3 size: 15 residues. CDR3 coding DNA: TGTGCCAGCAGCTTGCACTACGGAGGTACCGGGGAGCTGTTTTTT. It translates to CASSLHYGGTGELFF.

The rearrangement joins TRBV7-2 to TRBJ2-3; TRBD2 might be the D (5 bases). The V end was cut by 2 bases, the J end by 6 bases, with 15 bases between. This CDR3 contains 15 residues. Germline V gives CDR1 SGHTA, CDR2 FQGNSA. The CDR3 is CASSLRLAFPDTQYF. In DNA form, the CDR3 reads TGTGCCAGCAGCTTACGGCTAGCCTTCCCCGATACGCAGTATTTT.

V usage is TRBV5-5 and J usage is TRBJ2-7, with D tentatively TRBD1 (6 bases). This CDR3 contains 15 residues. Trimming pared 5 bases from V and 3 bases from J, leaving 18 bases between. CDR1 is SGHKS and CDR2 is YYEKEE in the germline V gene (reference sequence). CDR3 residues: CASSLPGQGHYEQYF. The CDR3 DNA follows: TGTGCCAGCAGTTTACCGGGACAAGGCCACTACGAGCAGTACTTC.

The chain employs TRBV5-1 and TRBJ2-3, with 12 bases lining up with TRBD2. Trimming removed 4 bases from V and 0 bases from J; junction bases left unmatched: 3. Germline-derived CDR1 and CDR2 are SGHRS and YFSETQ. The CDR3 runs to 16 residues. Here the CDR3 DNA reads TGCGCCAGCAGCACCGGACTAGCGGGGAGCACAGATACGCAGTATTTT. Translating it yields CASSTGLAGSTDTQYF. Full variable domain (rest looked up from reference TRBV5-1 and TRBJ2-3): KAGVTQTPRYLIKTRGQQVTLSCSPISGHRSVSWYQQTPGQGLQFLFEYFSETQRNKGNFPGRFSGRQFSNSRSEMNVSTLELGDSALYLCASSTGLAGSTDTQYFGPGTRLTVL.